This T cell receptor (beta chain) was found in a study of spatial heterogeneity in lung cancer. Across the study: In the raw reads, each unique TCR and UMI combination was present more than ten times on average.

From germline, CDR1 is SGHDN and CDR2 FVKESK. The CDR3 spans 14 residues. Trimming at V came to 3 bases and at J to 2 bases, leaving 2 bases not matched to a gene. This clonotype was observed at least ten times. Time point denoted: blood at routine non-recurrence follow-up after resection. Without sorting, whole RNA was sequenced from tumor, nontumor lung or frozen PBMC. TCRdb processed the 5' RACE reads anew with MiXCR; each CDR3 protein has one entry. Of some 30,000 distinct CDR3 sequences in the sample, about 10% were seen once. The TCR comes from a female donor with early-stage non-small cell lung cancer. The source material was PBMCs, sampled at follow-up. The genes are TRBV14 and TRBJ1-1, with 8 nucleotides matching TRBD1. As DNA, the CDR3 is TGTGCCAGCAGCCATCAGGGGGCAAACACTGAAGCTTTCTTT. Encoded protein: CASSHQGANTEAFF.